Listed here is a single T cell receptor (beta chain). Its recognized antigen is unknown. The data are from a study of monozygotic twins with inflammatory bowel disease (dated by TCRdb to the late 2010s). About the study as a whole: In total, some 30 monozygotic twin pairs made up the full study: 19 Danish pairs, all IBD-discordant, plus nine German pairs, of which four were IBD-concordant and five were IBD-discordant. Within discordant pairs, disease-associated traits were sought mainly by comparing IBD patients with their genetically identical healthy co-twins. Each individual had, on average, about 151 000 unique TCRalpha sequences and 181 000 unique TCRbeta sequences available for analysis.

An approximately 2.3 ml peripheral blood sample was drawn into PAXgene tubes per donor and stored at -80°C. Without any T cell sorting, total RNA was extracted from whole blood using the PAXgene blood miRNA kit on an automated QIAcube. Peripheral blood from monozygotic twin pairs who were concordant or discordant for inflammatory bowel disease underwent deep TCRalpha and TCRbeta repertoire profiling using unique molecular barcoding. Smoking habits were recorded for all twin pairs, and each individual was classified as a current, former or never smoker. What the authors observed across the whole study: IBD patients shared fewer clonotypes with other individuals than healthy twins did, most markedly in patients showing signs of disease activity. Repertoire similarity did not differ between concordant and discordant twins, which could be due to limited statistical power. A decrease in TCRbeta repertoire diversity, as measured by inverse Simpson index, was observed in IBD patients compared with their healthy co-twins. Different T cell subtypes could not be distinguished in the analysis. No single strong signal or clonotype linked to IBD turned up in the results, so the idea that one exists was not supported. Background noise and inter-individual variability may have been introduced into the repertoires by the differing immunosuppressive treatments among patients.

Libraries came from 5' RACE. Each TCR library was prepared from around 3.5 ug of total RNA. For each sample, cDNA synthesis with SMARTScribe reverse transcriptase was split into eight separate reactions. During cDNA synthesis, template switching was used to introduce unique molecular identifiers that contained a 6-nucleotide sample barcode. TCRalpha and TCRbeta cDNA was amplified in two nested PCRs of roughly 17 and 9 cycles, and bead purification was carried out after each PCR. Before amplification, the cDNA was treated with uracil DNA-glycosylase and purified using the QIAquick PCR purification kit. In the second PCR, Illumina TruSeq-compatible adapters and sample-specific barcodes were added. Library quality and concentration were checked on TapeStation and Qubit, and libraries were pooled at approximately 4.7 ng each. Pooled libraries were sequenced on an Illumina HiSeq2500 single-index Rapid Run with 2 x 100 bp reads and custom sequencing primers. The paper's processing steps were these. UMI-based consensus assembly with MiGEC version 1.2.6 was used to correct PCR and sequencing errors. MiXCR version 2.1.1 was used for V(D)J alignment, clonotype assembly and CDR3 extraction. To normalise gene usage, clonotype sharing and MAIT/NKT TCR abundance, the top 1000, 10 000 and 20 000 clonotypes in each sample were analysed. Diversity was computed as the inverse Simpson index with the vegan R package after downsampling to 27 000 UMIs. Statistical testing used paired Mann-Whitney U tests on the discordant twin pairs and applied Benjamini-Hochberg correction for multiple testing. After reprocessing by TCRdb, each CDR3 protein sequence is one entry, and no DNA is given. These V and J calls rely on TCRdb rather than the paper's analysis. This sample's table contains 200,000 to 250,000 distinct CDR3 sequences. Clones ranked in the top ten supply approximately 7.7% of the sample.

CDR1 and CDR2 are drawn from the germline V gene (reference sequence): SEHNR, FQNEAQ. From the cysteine through the phenylalanine, the CDR3 covers 16 amino acids. Nucleotide data are not available. This receptor was obtained from a human donor with ulcerative colitis or Crohn's disease, or a healthy co-twin of an affected twin (not recorded which). The sequenced sample consisted of blood. The sequence joins TRBV7-9 to TRBJ1-5; TCRdb outputs TRBD1, but without DNA this stays unchecked. For the CDR3, the sequence is CASSTEGQAFNQPQHF.